The T cell receptor beta chain described here comes from a study of T cells in Graves' hyperthyroidism and ophthalmopathy. TCR beta CDR3 region amplification was performed from RNA transcripts. The TCR CDR3 first-round RT-PCR relied on the HTBI primer set. TCRdb redid the calling of the multiplex PCR reads with MiXCR, one entry per CDR3 protein. The sample records under 450,000 distinct CDR3 sequences, approximately 14% being singletons. Study observations and caveats: Separating ophthalmopathy from stable hyperthyroidism was achieved by a 13 V-J model. Model predictions of ophthalmopathy came a median around 7.1 months before onset.

Criteria for exclusion of patients were uncontrolled infection, other autoimmune disease, pregnancy or lactation. The CDR3 length is 15 residues. CDR1 is SGHRS, CDR2 YFSETQ, per germline. The V end lost 0 bases, the J end lost 0 bases, and 8 bases lay between the germline ends. The sample holds many counts of this clonotype. Its antigen is unidentified. The chain recombines TRBV5-1 with TRBJ2-3, with D unclear. This sequence was found in a woman between 18 and 29 years old with Graves' hyperthyroidism. Sequencing was performed on blood. As DNA, the CDR3 is TGCGCCAGCAGCTTGGTGGGCCGCAGCACAGATACGCAGTATTTT. Translated, it gives CASSLVGRSTDTQYF.